Described below is a single T cell receptor beta chain sequence and its context. CDR1 SGHNT and CDR2 YYREEE come from the germline V gene (reference sequence). The CDR3 sequence is 17 residues long. Trimming removed 1 base from V and 2 bases from J; junction bases left unmatched: 8. This sample was included in a study of cytomegalovirus exposure and HLA in healthy donors. TCRdb's copy holds only in-frame clones and misses some; the assay was immunoSEQ multiplex PCR. The sample records some 170,000 clones, about nine tenths being singletons. Sequencing input: PBMCs. This chain joins TRBV5-4 and TRBJ2-5, with 10 bases lining up with TRBD2. The TCR sequence derives from a man between 18 and 35 years old in good health and CMV-seropositive. For the CDR3, the DNA is TGTGCCAGCAGCTTGTACGTGGGAGCGGGGGGGCAAGAGACCCAGTACTTC. Its protein is CASSLYVGAGGQETQYF. The full variable domain, rest sourced from reference TRBV5-4 and TRBJ2-5, is ETGVTQSPTHLIKTRGQQVTLRCSSQSGHNTVSWYQQALGQGPQFIFQYYREEENGRGNFPPRFSGLQFPNYSSELNVNALELDDSALYLCASSLYVGAGGQETQYFGPGTRLLVL.